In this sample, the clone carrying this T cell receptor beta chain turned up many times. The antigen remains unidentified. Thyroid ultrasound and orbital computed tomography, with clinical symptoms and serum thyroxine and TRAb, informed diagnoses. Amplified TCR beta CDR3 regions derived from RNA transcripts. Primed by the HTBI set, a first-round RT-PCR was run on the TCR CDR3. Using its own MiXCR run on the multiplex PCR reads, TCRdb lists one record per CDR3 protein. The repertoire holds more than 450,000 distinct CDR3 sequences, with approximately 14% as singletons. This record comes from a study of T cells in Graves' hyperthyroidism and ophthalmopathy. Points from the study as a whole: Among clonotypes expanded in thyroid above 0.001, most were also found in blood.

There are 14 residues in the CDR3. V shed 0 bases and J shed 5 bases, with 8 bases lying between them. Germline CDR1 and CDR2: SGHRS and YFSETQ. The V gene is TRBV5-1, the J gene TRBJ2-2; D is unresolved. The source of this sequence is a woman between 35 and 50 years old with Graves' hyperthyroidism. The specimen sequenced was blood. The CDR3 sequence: CASSLESVTGELFF. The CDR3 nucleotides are TGCGCCAGCAGCTTGGAAAGCGTAACCGGGGAGCTGTTTTTT.